What follows are 11 T cell receptor beta chains derived from one specimen sequenced in a study of response to subunit inactivated influenza vaccine. TCRdb reanalysed the RT-PCR reads using MiXCR and keeps one entry per CDR3 protein. The table shows hundreds of thousands of distinct CDR3 sequences, with roughly 14% occurring only once. This material consisted of PBMCs from blood, taken 11 to 12 days after vaccination. Receptor source: a man between 50 and 59 years old who received an inactivated influenza vaccine.

The V call is TRBV14, the J call TRBJ2-7; TRBD1 agrees at 12 bases. The CDR3 runs to 16 residues. Germline V CDR1 and CDR2: SGHDN, FVKESK. V lost 1 base, J lost 6 bases, and 7 bases stayed unmatched. This CDR3 reads CASSQVFGTGGSEQYF. Here the CDR3 DNA reads TGTGCCAGCAGCCAAGTTTTCGGGACAGGGGGCTCCGAGCAGTACTTC. The full variable domain, with the rest looked up from reference TRBV14 and TRBJ2-7, is EAGVTQFPSHSVIEKGQTVTLRCDPISGHDNLYWYRRVMGKEIKFLLHFVKESKQDESGMPNNRFLAERTGGTYSTLKVQPAELEDSGVYFCASSQVFGTGGSEQYFGPGTRLTVT.

This clonotype came up a few times. V usage is TRBV20-1 and J usage is TRBJ2-7; D is undetermined. V lost 5 bases and J lost 6, with 20 bases in between. The CDR3 runs 14 residues. Germline CDR1 is DFQATT and CDR2 is SNEGSKA (reference sequence). CDR3 region: CSALSRTSYTEQYF. In DNA form, the CDR3 reads TGCAGTGCTCTATCGCGGACGTCGTACACCGAGCAGTACTTC.

This clonotype was seen repeatedly, ten times or more. This chain joins TRBV10-3 and TRBJ2-3, with TRBD2 as a possible D gene (5 bases). The CDR3 runs 13 residues. The germline V gene encodes CDR1 ENHRY and CDR2 SYGVKD. V was shortened by 6 bases and J by 2 bases, with 9 bases between the two germline ends. This CDR3 reads CAIRGGPTDTQYF. DNA of the CDR3: TGTGCCATCAGAGGCGGGCCCACAGATACGCAGTATTTT.

V is TRBV11-2 and J is TRBJ2-1; the match to TRBD1 covers 9 bases. Germline assignment: CDR1 SGHAT and CDR2 FQNNGV. This CDR3 has 14 residues. Trimming at V came to 1 base and at J to 7 bases, leaving 2 bases not matched to a gene. DNA of the CDR3: TGTGCCAGCAGCTTAGCGGGACAGGGTAATGAGCAGTTCTTC. This codes for CASSLAGQGNEQFF.

This chain connects TRBV20-1 to TRBJ1-5; TRBD1 aligns across 8 bases. The CDR3 has 15 residues. Losses at the gene ends were 4 bases for V and 5 bases for J; bases not matched to a gene: 10. The germline gives CDR1 DFQATT, CDR2 SNEGSKA (reference sequence). DNA of the CDR3: TGCAGTGCTAAGACAGGGGCAACCGGGTATCAGCCCCAGCATTTT. Amino acids: CSAKTGATGYQPQHF.

The J gene is TRBJ2-3, the V gene TRBV4-1, with 9 bases matching TRBD2. CDR1 is MGHRA, CDR2 YSYEKL, per germline. CDR3 size: 15 residues. The J segment lost 1 base and the V segment lost 1 base, leaving 0 bases of the junction unmatched. This CDR3 is CASSQVAGGTDTQYF. As DNA, the CDR3 is TGCGCCAGCAGCCAAGTAGCGGGGGGCACAGATACGCAGTATTTT.

This clonotype was found a few times. This sequence joins TRBV21-1 and TRBJ1-2; no DNA check was done on the table's D call, TRBD1. TRBV21-1 is given as a pseudogene. CDR3 length equals 17 residues. CDR3 sequence: CASSERDRGWTNYGYTF. DNA for the CDR3: TGTGCCAGCAGCGAACGGGACAGGGGATGGACCAACTATGGCTACACCTTC.

The chain employs TRBV25-1 and TRBJ1-1; D is uncertain. The CDR3 runs to 12 residues. Germline V CDR1 and CDR2: MGHDK, SYGVNS. Trimming pared 6 bases from V and 4 bases from J, leaving 9 bases between. The CDR3 coding sequence is TGTGCCAGCAGACGCCCGGGCACTGAAGCTTTCTTT. Protein: CASRRPGTEAFF.

V gene TRBV15 combines with J gene TRBJ1-5, with 9 bases that match TRBD1. CDR1 is LNHNV, CDR2 YYDKDF, per germline (reference sequence). The CDR3 totals 16 residues. The V and J ends lost 0 bases and 4 bases, in that order; junction bases with no gene match: 4. CDR3 bases: TGTGCCACCAGCAGAGACGGGGACAGGGTTAATCAGCCCCAGCATTTT. Its translation is CATSRDGDRVNQPQHF. The full variable domain, in which reference TRBV15 and TRBJ1-5 provide the parts outside the CDR3, is DAMVIQNPRYQVTQFGKPVTLSCSQTLNHNVMYWYQQKSSQAPKLLFHYYDKDFNNEADTPDNFQSRRPNTSFCFLDIRSPGLGDTAMYLCATSRDGDRVNQPQHFGDGTRLSIL.

This clonotype was seen ten or more times. The CDR3 sequence: CASSLPPGPEQFF. The CDR3 bases are TGTGCCAGCAGTTTGCCCCCAGGGCCTGAGCAGTTCTTC. The genes are TRBV12-3 or TRBV12-4 and TRBJ2-1; tentatively, D is TRBD1 (5 bases). Deletions cut 3 bases from V and 9 bases from J, with 12 bases between. The CDR3 extends over 13 amino acids.

This CDR3 is CSASRTSGSLDTQYF. DNA of the CDR3: TGCAGTGCTAGTAGGACTAGCGGGAGTTTAGATACGCAGTATTTT. The rearrangement links TRBV20-1 to TRBJ2-3; 13 bases are a match to TRBD2. CDR3 length equals 15 residues. V was pared by 3 bases and J by 5 bases, with 5 bases of the junction left unmatched. Germline CDR1 and CDR2: DFQATT and SNEGSKA (reference sequence).